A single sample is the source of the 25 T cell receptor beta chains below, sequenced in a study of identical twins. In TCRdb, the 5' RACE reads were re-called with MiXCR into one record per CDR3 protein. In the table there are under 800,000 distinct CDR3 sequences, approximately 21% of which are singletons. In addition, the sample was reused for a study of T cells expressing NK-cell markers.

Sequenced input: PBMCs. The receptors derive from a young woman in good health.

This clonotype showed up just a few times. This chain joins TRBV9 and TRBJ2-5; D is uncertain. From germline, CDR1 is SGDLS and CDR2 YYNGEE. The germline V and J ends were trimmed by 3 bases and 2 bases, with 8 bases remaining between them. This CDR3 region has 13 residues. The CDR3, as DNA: TGTGCCAGCAGCGAAGGGAATCAAGAGACCCAGTACTTC. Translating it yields CASSEGNQETQYF.

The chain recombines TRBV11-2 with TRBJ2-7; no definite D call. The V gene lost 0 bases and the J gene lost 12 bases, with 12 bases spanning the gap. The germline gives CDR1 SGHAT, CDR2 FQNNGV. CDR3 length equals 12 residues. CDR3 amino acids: CASSLDSVVLYF. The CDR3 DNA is TGTGCCAGCAGCTTAGATTCGGTAGTTCTGTACTTC.

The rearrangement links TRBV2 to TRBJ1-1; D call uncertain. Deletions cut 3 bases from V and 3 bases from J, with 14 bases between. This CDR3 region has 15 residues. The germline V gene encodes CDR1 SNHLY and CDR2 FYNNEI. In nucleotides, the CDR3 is TGTGCCAGCAGTGAGAAGAGGGTTCGGGACACTGAAGCTTTCTTT. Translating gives CASSEKRVRDTEAFF.

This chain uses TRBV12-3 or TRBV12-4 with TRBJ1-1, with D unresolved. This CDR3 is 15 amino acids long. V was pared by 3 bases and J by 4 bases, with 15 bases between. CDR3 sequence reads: CASSLDPRTGTEAFF. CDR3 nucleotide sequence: TGTGCCAGCAGTTTGGACCCAAGAACGGGCACTGAAGCTTTCTTT.

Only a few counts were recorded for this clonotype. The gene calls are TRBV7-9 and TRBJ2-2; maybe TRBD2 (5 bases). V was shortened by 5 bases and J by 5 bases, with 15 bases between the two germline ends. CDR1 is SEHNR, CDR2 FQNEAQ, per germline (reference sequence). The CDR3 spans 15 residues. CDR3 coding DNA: TGTGCCAGCAGCCATCCGGGAAGTAGGACCGGGGAGCTGTTTTTT. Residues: CASSHPGSRTGELFF.

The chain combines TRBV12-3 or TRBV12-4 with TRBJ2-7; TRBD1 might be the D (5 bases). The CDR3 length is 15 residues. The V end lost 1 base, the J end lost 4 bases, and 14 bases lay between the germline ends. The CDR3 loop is CASSLGTGVWYEQYF. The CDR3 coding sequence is TGTGCCAGCAGTTTAGGTACAGGAGTTTGGTACGAGCAGTACTTC.

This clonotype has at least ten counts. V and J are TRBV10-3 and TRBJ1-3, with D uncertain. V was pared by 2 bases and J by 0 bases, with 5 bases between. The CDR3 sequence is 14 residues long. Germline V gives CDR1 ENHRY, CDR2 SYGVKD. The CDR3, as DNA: TGTGCCATCAGTGAGCGGAGCTCTGGAAACACCATATATTTT. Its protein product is CAISERSSGNTIYF.

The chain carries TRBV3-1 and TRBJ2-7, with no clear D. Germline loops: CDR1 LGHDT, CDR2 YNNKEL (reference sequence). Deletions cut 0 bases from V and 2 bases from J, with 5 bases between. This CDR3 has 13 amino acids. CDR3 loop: CASSQDDPYEQYF. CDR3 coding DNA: TGTGCCAGCAGCCAAGACGACCCCTACGAGCAGTACTTC.

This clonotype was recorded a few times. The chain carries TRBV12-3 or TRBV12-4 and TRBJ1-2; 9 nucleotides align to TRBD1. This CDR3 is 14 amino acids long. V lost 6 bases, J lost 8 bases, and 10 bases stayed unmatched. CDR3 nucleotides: TGTGCCAGCAGCTCGGACAGGGGCCTGATCGGCTACACCTTC. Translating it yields CASSSDRGLIGYTF.

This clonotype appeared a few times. The CDR3 loop is CASTTGVEGYTF. The CDR3 nucleotides read TGTGCCAGCACCACAGGGGTCGAAGGCTACACCTTC. The chain carries TRBV12-3 or TRBV12-4 and TRBJ1-2, with TRBD1 identical over 7 bases. The length of the CDR3 is 12 residues. V shed 7 bases, J shed 8 bases, and the junction held 7 bases outside the gene matches.

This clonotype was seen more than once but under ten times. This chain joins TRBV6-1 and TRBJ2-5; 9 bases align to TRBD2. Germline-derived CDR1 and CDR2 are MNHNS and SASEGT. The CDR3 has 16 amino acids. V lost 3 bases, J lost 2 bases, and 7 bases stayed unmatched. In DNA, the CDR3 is TGTGCCAGCAGTGATGGTATAGCGGGAGCTCAAGAGACCCAGTACTTC. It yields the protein CASSDGIAGAQETQYF.

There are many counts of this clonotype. This CDR3 is CASSPGTGYSPLHF. The CDR3 coding sequence is TGTGCCAGCAGCCCCGGGACAGGGTACTCACCCCTCCACTTT. The genes are TRBV6-1 and TRBJ1-6; 9 bases match TRBD1. The V and J ends lost 6 bases and 10 bases, in that order; junction bases with no gene match: 7. Looked up from germline, CDR1 is MNHNS and CDR2 is SASEGT. The CDR3 length is 14 residues.

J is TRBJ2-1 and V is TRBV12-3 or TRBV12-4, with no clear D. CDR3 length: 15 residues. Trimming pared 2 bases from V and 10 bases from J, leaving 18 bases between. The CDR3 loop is CASSLPRWTSREQFF. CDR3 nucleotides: TGTGCCAGCAGTTTACCCCGATGGACGTCGAGGGAGCAGTTCTTC.

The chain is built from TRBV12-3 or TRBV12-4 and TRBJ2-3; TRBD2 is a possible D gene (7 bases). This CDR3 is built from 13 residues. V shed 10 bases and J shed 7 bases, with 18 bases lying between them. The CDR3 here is CATDEGGGYTQYF. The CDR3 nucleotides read TGTGCCACCGACGAGGGGGGAGGGTATACGCAGTATTTT.

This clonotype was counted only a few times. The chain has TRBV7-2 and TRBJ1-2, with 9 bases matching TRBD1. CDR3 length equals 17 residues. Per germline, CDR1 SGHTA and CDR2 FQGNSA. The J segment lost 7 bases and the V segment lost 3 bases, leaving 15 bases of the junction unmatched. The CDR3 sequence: CASSFLPGQGLLGGYTF. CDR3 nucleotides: TGTGCCAGCAGCTTCCTCCCGGGACAGGGACTTTTGGGTGGCTACACCTTC.

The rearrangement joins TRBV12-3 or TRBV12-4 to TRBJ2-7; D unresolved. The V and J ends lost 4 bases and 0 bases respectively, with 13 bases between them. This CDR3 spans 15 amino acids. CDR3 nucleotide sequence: TGTGCCAGCAGTTCGATTGCCGGCTACTCCTACGAGCAGTACTTC. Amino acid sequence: CASSSIAGYSYEQYF.

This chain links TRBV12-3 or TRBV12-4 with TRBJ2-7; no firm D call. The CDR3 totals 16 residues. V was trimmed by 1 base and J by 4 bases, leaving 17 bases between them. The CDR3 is CASSLEGMGDGYEQYF. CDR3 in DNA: TGTGCCAGCAGTTTAGAGGGTATGGGTGATGGGTACGAGCAGTACTTC.

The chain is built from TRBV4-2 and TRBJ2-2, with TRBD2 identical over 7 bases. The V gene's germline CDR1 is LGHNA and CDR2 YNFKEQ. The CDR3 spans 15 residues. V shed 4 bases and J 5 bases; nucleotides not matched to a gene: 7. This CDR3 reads CASSPETSRTGELFF. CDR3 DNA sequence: TGTGCCAGCAGCCCAGAGACTAGCAGAACCGGGGAGCTGTTTTTT.

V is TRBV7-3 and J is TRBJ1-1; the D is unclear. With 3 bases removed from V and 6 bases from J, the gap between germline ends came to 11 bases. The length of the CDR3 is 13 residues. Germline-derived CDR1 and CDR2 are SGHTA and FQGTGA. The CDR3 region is CASSFIGRAEAFF. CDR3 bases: TGTGCCAGCAGCTTCATCGGCCGGGCTGAAGCTTTCTTT.

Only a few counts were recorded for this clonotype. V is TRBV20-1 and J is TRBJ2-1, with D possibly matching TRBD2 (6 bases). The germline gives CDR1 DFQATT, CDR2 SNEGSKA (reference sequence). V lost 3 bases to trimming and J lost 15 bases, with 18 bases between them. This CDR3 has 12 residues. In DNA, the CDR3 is TGCAGTGCTAGCGCGGGGCAAAGGGATCGGTTCTTC. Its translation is CSASAGQRDRFF.

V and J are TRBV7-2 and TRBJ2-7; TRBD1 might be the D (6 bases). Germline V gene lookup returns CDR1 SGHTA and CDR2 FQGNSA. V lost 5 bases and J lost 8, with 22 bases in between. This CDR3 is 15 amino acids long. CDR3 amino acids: CASSPTTGQGAQQYF. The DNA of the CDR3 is TGTGCCAGCAGCCCAACCACAGGGCAAGGAGCCCAGCAGTACTTC. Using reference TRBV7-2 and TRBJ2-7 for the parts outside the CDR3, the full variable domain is GAGVSQSPSNKVTEKGKDVELRCDPISGHTALYWYRQSLGQGLEFLIYFQGNSAPDKSGLPSDRFSAERTGGSVSTLTIQRTQQEDSAVYLCASSPTTGQGAQQYFGPGTRLTVT.

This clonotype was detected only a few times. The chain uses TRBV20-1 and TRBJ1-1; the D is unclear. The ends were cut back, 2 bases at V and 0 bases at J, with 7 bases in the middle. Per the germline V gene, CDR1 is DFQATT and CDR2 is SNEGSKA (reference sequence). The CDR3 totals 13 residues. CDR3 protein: CSARTILNTEAFF. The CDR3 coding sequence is TGCAGTGCTAGAACGATACTGAACACTGAAGCTTTCTTT.

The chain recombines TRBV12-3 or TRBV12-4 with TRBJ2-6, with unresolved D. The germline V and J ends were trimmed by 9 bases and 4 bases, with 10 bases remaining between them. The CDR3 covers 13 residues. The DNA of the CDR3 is TGTGCCAGTGGGGTGCACGGGGCCAACGTCCTGACTTTC. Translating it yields CASGVHGANVLTF.

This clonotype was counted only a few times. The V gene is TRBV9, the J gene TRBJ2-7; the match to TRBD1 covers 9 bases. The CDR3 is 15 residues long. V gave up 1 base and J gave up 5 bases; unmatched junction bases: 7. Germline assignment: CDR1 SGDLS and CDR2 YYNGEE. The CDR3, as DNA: TGTGCCAGCAGCGTATACGGGACAGGGCTTAACGAGCAGTACTTC. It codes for CASSVYGTGLNEQYF.

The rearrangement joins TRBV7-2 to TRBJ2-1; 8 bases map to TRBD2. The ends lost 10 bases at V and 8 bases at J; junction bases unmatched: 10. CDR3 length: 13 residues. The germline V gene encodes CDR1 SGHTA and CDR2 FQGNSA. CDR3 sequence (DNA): TGTGCCACCAGGGACCCCGGGGGGGATGAGCAGTTCTTC. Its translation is CATRDPGGDEQFF. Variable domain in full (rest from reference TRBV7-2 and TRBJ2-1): GAGVSQSPSNKVTEKGKDVELRCDPISGHTALYWYRQSLGQGLEFLIYFQGNSAPDKSGLPSDRFSAERTGGSVSTLTIQRTQQEDSAVYLCATRDPGGDEQFFGPGTRLTVL.